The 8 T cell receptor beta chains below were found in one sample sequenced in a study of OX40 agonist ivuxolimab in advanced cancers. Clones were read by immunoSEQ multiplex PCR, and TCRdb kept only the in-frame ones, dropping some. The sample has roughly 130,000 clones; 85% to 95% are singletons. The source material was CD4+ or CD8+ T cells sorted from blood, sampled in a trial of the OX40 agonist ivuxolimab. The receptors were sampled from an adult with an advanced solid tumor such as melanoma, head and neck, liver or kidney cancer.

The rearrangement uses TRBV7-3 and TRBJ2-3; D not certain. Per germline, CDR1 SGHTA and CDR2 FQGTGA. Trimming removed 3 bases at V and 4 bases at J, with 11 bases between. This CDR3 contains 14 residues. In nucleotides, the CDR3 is TGTGCCAGCAGCTTTTTGGCCCAGTCAGATACGCAGTATTTT. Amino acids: CASSFLAQSDTQYF. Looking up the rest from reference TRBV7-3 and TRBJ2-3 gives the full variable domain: GAGVSQTPSNKVTEKGKYVELRCDPISGHTALYWYRQSLGQGPEFLIYFQGTGAADDSGLPNDRFFAVRPEGSVSTLKIQRTERGDSAVYLCASSFLAQSDTQYFGPGTRLTVL.

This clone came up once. The CDR3 sequence is CASSMELVGNTIYF. The CDR3 coding sequence is TGTGCCAGCAGCATGGAGCTTGTTGGAAACACCATATATTTT. The chain recombines TRBV7-2 with TRBJ1-3; no clear D. The V end was cut by 5 bases, the J end by 3 bases, with 11 bases between. CDR3 length: 14 residues. Germline V gives CDR1 SGHTA, CDR2 FQGNSA.

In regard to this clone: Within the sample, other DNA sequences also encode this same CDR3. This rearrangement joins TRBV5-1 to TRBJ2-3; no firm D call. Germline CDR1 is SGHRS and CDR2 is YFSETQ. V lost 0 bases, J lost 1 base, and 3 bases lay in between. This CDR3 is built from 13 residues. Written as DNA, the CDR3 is TGCGCCAGCAGCTTGGCTGGCACAGATACGCAGTATTTT. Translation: CASSLAGTDTQYF. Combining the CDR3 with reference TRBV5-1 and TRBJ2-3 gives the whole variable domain KAGVTQTPRYLIKTRGQQVTLSCSPISGHRSVSWYQQTPGQGLQFLFEYFSETQRNKGNFPGRFSGRQFSNSRSEMNVSTLELGDSALYLCASSLAGTDTQYFGPGTRLTVL.

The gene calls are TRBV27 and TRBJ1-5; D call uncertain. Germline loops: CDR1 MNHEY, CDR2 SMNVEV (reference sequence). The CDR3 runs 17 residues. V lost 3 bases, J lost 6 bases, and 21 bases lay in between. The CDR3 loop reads CASSFWTGRRFPQPQHF. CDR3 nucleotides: TGTGCCAGCAGTTTCTGGACCGGGAGGAGGTTCCCTCAGCCCCAGCATTTT.

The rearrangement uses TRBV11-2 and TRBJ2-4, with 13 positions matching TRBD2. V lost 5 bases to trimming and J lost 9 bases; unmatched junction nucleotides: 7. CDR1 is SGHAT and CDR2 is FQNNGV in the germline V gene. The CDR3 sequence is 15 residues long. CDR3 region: CASSTGLAGSSIQYF. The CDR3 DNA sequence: TGTGCCAGCAGCACGGGACTAGCGGGAAGTTCCATTCAGTACTTC.

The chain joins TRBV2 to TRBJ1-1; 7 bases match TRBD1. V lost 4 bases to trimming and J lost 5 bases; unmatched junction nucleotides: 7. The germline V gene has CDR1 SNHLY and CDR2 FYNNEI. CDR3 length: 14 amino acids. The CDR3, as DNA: TGTGCCAGCAGTGTGGAACAGGGGAGGACTGAAGCTTTCTTT. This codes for CASSVEQGRTEAFF.

Here the CDR3 reads CASSLGGTSISEQYF. The CDR3 DNA reads TGTGCCAGCAGTTTGGGGGGGACTAGCATCTCCGAGCAGTACTTC. The V call is TRBV28, the J call TRBJ2-7; 9 bases agree with TRBD2. Germline V gives CDR1 MDHEN, CDR2 SYDVKM. The CDR3 contains 15 residues. V trimming: 3 bases; J trimming: 6 bases; junction bases outside the gene matches: 9.

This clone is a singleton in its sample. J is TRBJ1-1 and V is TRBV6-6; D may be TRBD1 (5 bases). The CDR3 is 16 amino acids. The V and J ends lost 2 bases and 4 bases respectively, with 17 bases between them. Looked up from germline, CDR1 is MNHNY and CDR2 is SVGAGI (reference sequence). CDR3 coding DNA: TGTGCCAGCAGTTACGGGACGGCGGCGTTCGGCACTGAAGCTTTCTTT. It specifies CASSYGTAAFGTEAFF.